This T cell receptor (beta chain) was identified in a study of blood T cell repertoires in COVID-19. Study at large: COVID-19 samples from acute and convalescent phases originated in the United States, Italy and Spain. T cells, B-cell-depleted T cells, or PBMCs supplied cDNA or gDNA.

Trimming removed 5 bases from V and 7 bases from J; junction bases left unmatched: 5. This CDR3 spans 13 amino acids. Germline CDR1 KGHSH, CDR2 LQKENI. Produced via immunoSEQ multiplex PCR; TCRdb's table is partial and in-frame only. The repertoire includes about 120,000 clones, about 83% of them detected once, and roughly 2.2% sits in the top ten. This TCR was recovered from a woman aged 45-60 years with acute or convalescent COVID-19. Sequencing input: peripheral blood. The J gene is TRBJ2-7, the V gene TRBV18, with 10 bases that match TRBD2. CDR3 DNA sequence: TGTGCCAGCTCATTGCCTAGCGGGGGTGAGCAGTACTTC. Translation: CASSLPSGGEQYF.